These 18 T cell receptor beta chains came from one sample sequenced in a study of vaccination and CD4 T cells after COVID-19. Researchers used the Oncomine TCR Beta short-read assay to sequence DNA from cultured CD4+ T cells. MiXCR, run by TCRdb on the PCR reads, gives a single entry per CDR3 protein. The table includes some 25,000 distinct CDR3 sequences, about 56% detected once. Regarding treatment: roughly ten-day PBMC culture with coronavirus spike peptide pools or control peptides (ViraFEST assay). What these receptors recognize is not known. Input material: CD4+ T cells from blood, cultured in vitro. Every receptor here comes from a human donor who had recovered from COVID-19.

This rearrangement joins TRBV5-1 to TRBJ1-5; possibly TRBD1 for D (6 bases). The germline V gene encodes CDR1 SGHRS and CDR2 YFSETQ. The CDR3 spans 14 residues. V lost 4 bases, J lost 5 bases, and 13 bases lay in between. DNA for the CDR3: TGCGCCAGCAGCCGCGCGGGGGGCGATCAGCCCCAGCATTTT. Its translation: CASSRAGGDQPQHF.

This clonotype was observed a few times. This rearrangement joins TRBV20-1 to TRBJ2-3, with a tentative D call TRBD2 (5 bases). This CDR3 is built from 16 residues. Germline V CDR1 and CDR2: DFQATT, SNEGSKA (reference sequence). The V end lost 0 bases, the J end lost 6 bases, and 19 bases lay between the germline ends. In DNA form, the CDR3 reads TGCAGTGCTAGAGATCGGGGTAAGGGTACCCTCGATACGCAGTATTTT. Its translation is CSARDRGKGTLDTQYF.

CDR3 amino acids: CASSKNTGLGYTF. The CDR3 nucleotides are TGTGCCAGCTCGAAAAATACAGGTCTTGGCTACACCTTC. The chain has TRBV6-2 or TRBV6-3 and TRBJ1-2; tentative D call: TRBD1 (5 bases). V lost 8 bases to trimming and J lost 7 bases, with 17 bases between them. This CDR3 has 13 amino acids. Looked up from germline, CDR1 is MNHEY and CDR2 is SVGEGT.

Comments on this clonotype: The junction departs from the called germline gene at one end, perhaps through a read error. This rearrangement joins TRBV7-3 to TRBJ1-3; D ambiguous. Germline V CDR1 and CDR2: SGHTA, FQGTGA. The CDR3 is made up of 17 amino acids. The CDR3 spells CASSQDHKKTSGNTIYF. In nucleotides, the CDR3 is TGCGCCAGCAGCCAAGACCATAAAAAGACCTCTGGAAACACCATATATTTT.

The gene calls are TRBV6-2 or TRBV6-3 and TRBJ2-5; the D gene is possibly TRBD2 (6 bases). The length of the CDR3 is 15 residues. Trimming pared 6 bases from V and 1 base from J, leaving 15 bases between. The germline V gene encodes CDR1 MNHEY and CDR2 SVGEGT. The CDR3 coding sequence is TGTGCCAGCAGCCCTCCGGACTACACCCAAGAGACCCAGTACTTC. This sequence encodes CASSPPDYTQETQYF.

The chain is built from TRBV20-1 and TRBJ1-1; D not resolved. The CDR3 is made up of 10 amino acids. In germline, CDR1 is DFQATT, CDR2 SNEGSKA (reference sequence). The V and J ends lost 5 bases and 1 base respectively, with 2 bases between them. CDR3 loop: CSAANTEAFF. In DNA, the CDR3 is TGCAGTGCTGCGAACACTGAAGCTTTCTTT.

In the case of this clonotype: One base away lies a much larger clone, so this may be a sequencing read error. This chain connects TRBV24-1 to TRBJ1-4; D might be TRBD1 (6 bases). The CDR3 is made up of 13 amino acids. V was shortened by 7 bases and J by 10 bases, with 15 bases between the two germline ends. Germline assignment: CDR1 KGHDR and CDR2 SFDVKD. For the CDR3, the DNA is TGTGCCACCAGCTCGACAGGTGTTGGAAAACTGTTTTTT. It is translated as CATSSTGVGKLFF.

This clonotype was counted a single time. The V and J genes are TRBV27 and TRBJ2-2, with D perhaps matching TRBD1 (5 bases). The CDR3 is made up of 16 amino acids. V lost 7 bases, J lost 1 base, and 16 bases lay in between. Germline lookup yields CDR1 MNHEY and CDR2 SMNVEV (reference sequence). DNA of the CDR3: TGTGCCAGCACCAGGACACGGACGCTGAACACCGGGGAGCTGTTTTTT. Protein sequence: CASTRTRTLNTGELFF.

This clonotype was detected only once. The chain employs TRBV27 and TRBJ2-3; unclear D gene. Per germline, CDR1 MNHEY and CDR2 SMNVEV (reference sequence). Trimming removed 0 bases at V and 4 bases at J, with 5 bases between. The CDR3 sequence is 13 residues long. The CDR3 reads CASSLSWADTQYF. The CDR3 coding sequence is TGTGCCAGCAGTTTATCGTGGGCAGATACGCAGTATTTT.

A few counts support this clonotype. The chain has TRBV28 and TRBJ1-1; 8 bases are shared with TRBD1. Germline values: CDR1 MDHEN, CDR2 SYDVKM. J lost 1 base, V lost 5 bases, and 3 bases had no gene match. The CDR3 sequence is 14 residues long. As DNA, the CDR3 is TGTGCCAGCAGTCCCGGGACAGGGAACACTGAAGCTTTCTTT. It specifies CASSPGTGNTEAFF.

In its sample, this clonotype was seen a few times. The chain couples TRBV7-9 to TRBJ1-5; D gene uncertain. Germline CDR1 reads SEHNR; CDR2 reads FQNEAQ (reference sequence). Trimming removed 3 bases from V and 7 bases from J, with 19 bases in between. This CDR3 contains 16 residues. CDR3 sequence: CASSFGYGSAGQPQHF. In nucleotides, the CDR3 is TGTGCCAGCAGCTTTGGGTACGGCTCGGCGGGGCAGCCCCAGCATTTT.

The chain joins TRBV27 to TRBJ2-4; 7 bases map to TRBD1. The CDR3 is 19 residues long. Germline values: CDR1 MNHEY, CDR2 SMNVEV (reference sequence). Germline trimming cut 5 bases from V and 0 bases from J; bases unmatched to any gene: 16. Here the CDR3 DNA reads TGTGCCAGCAGTCCCTACCCCTGGACAGGTCTCAGAGCCAAAAACATTCAGTACTTC. This codes for CASSPYPWTGLRAKNIQYF.

The chain is built from TRBV7-3 and TRBJ1-1, with D hard to call. V gave up 0 bases and J gave up 1 base, with 9 bases separating them. The CDR3 has 15 residues. CDR1 is SGHTA and CDR2 is FQGTGA in the germline V gene. The CDR3 loop reads CASSLTREGNTEAFF. The CDR3 DNA follows: TGTGCCAGCAGCTTAACCCGGGAGGGGAACACTGAAGCTTTCTTT.

This chain uses TRBV6-5 with TRBJ1-1, with D perhaps TRBD1 (5 bases). The CDR3 consists of 16 residues. V lost 0 bases, J lost 0 bases, and 11 bases lay in between. The germline V gene has CDR1 MNHEY and CDR2 SVGAGI. In DNA, the CDR3 is TGTGCCAGCAGTTACTCCCGTGGGGGTATGAACACTGAAGCTTTCTTT. This translates into CASSYSRGGMNTEAFF.

This sequence joins TRBV27 and TRBJ2-2; TRBD1 aligns across 7 bases. The CDR3 sequence is 16 residues long. CDR1 is MNHEY and CDR2 is SMNVEV in the germline V gene (reference sequence). Losses at the gene ends were 0 bases for V and 6 bases for J; bases not matched to a gene: 7. CDR3 DNA sequence: TGTGCCAGCAGTTTATCAGGGGGCACCGGGGCCGGGGAGCTGTTTTTT. It translates to CASSLSGGTGAGELFF.

This clonotype was counted a few times. The chain recombines TRBV19 with TRBJ1-5; D is unresolved. V shed 5 bases and J shed 9 bases, with 5 bases lying between them. Germline-derived CDR1 and CDR2 are LNHDA and SQIVND (reference sequence). There are 10 residues in the CDR3. CDR3 residues: CASSPGPQHF. In DNA form, the CDR3 reads TGTGCCAGTAGTCCTGGGCCCCAGCATTTT.

This clonotype was observed a handful of times. The chain combines TRBV27 with TRBJ1-1; D may be TRBD1 (6 bases). This CDR3 is 12 amino acids long. Per the germline V gene, CDR1 is MNHEY and CDR2 is SMNVEV (reference sequence). V was clipped by 9 bases and J by 8 bases, with 16 bases between them. The CDR3, as DNA: TGTGCCAGAATTTATCCGGGACAAGAAGCTTTCTTT. Its protein is CARIYPGQEAFF.

This clonotype was observed a handful of times. V and J are TRBV28 and TRBJ2-5, with a tentative D call TRBD1 (6 bases). Deletions cut 6 bases from V and 1 base from J, with 9 bases between. This CDR3 contains 13 residues. Germline V gene lookup returns CDR1 MDHEN and CDR2 SYDVKM. CDR3 residues: CASRQGRQETQYF. The CDR3 DNA reads TGTGCCAGCAGACAGGGTCGCCAAGAGACCCAGTACTTC.